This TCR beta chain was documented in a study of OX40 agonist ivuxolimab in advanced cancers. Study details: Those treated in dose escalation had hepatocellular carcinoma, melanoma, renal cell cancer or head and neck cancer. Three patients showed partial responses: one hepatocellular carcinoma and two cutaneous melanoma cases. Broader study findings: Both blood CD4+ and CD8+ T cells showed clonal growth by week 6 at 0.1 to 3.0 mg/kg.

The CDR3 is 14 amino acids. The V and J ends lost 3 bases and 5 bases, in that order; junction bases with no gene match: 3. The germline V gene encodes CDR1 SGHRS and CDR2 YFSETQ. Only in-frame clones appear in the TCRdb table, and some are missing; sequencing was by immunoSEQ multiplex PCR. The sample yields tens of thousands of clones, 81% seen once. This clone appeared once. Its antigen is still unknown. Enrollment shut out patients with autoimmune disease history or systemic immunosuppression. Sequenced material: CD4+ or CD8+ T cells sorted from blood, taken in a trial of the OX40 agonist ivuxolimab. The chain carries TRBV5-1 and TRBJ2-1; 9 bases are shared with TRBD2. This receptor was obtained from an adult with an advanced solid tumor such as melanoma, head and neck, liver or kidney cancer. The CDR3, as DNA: TGCGCCAGCAGCTCCCTAGCGGGGAACAATGAGCAGTTCTTC. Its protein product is CASSSLAGNNEQFF.